Listed here is a single T cell receptor beta chain. In the authors' workflow: Reference gene primer amplification gave estimated nucleated cell counts. Only in-frame clones appear in the TCRdb table, and some are missing; sequencing was by immunoSEQ multiplex PCR. That table is the source of V, J and clone size, and D and trimming were worked out from the DNA. The sample lists 60,000 to 95,000 clones; 74% were seen once. The data stem from a study of blood T cell repertoires in COVID-19. The ends were cut back, 1 base at V and 7 bases at J, with 17 bases in the middle. The germline gives CDR1 MDHEN, CDR2 SYDVKM. The CDR3 has 15 amino acids.

The chain uses TRBV28 and TRBJ2-7, with D uncertain. The receptor was isolated from a human donor with acute or convalescent COVID-19. The donor label of this sample is uncertain. Sequences were obtained from peripheral blood. In nucleotides, the CDR3 is TGTGCCAGCAGTTTATATAGACTCCTCCTTGGGGAGCAGTACTTC. Amino acid sequence: CASSLYRLLLGEQYF.